This T cell receptor (beta chain) was captured by sequencing in a study of blood T cell repertoires in COVID-19. Study context: The United States, Italy and Spain supplied acute and convalescent COVID-19 samples. T cells, B-cell-depleted T cells, or PBMCs provided the cDNA or gDNA that served as material.

Methods used by the authors: Nucleated cell number was recorded as an estimate derived from reference gene primer amplification. Generated by immunoSEQ multiplex PCR, the TCRdb table keeps only in-frame clones and is missing some. The V and J calls and the clone size are those of that table, but D and trimming were determined from the DNA. The sample carries just over 300,000 clones, over 75% recorded once. CDR1 and CDR2 from the germline V gene are MDHEN and SYDVKM. CDR3 length equals 15 residues. V was trimmed by 6 bases and J by 0 bases, leaving 15 bases between them. Symptom resolution, clearance, or two negative PCRs marked the recovered donors of Cohort 3.

The sequence came from a woman aged 35 to 49 who had recovered from COVID-19. The chain couples TRBV28 to TRBJ2-7; the D gene is possibly TRBD1 (7 bases). The source material was PBMCs or T cells enriched from blood (not recorded which). CDR3 sequence: CASRQGGKDSYEQYF. CDR3 nucleotides: TGTGCCAGCAGGCAGGGGGGTAAGGACTCCTACGAGCAGTACTTC.